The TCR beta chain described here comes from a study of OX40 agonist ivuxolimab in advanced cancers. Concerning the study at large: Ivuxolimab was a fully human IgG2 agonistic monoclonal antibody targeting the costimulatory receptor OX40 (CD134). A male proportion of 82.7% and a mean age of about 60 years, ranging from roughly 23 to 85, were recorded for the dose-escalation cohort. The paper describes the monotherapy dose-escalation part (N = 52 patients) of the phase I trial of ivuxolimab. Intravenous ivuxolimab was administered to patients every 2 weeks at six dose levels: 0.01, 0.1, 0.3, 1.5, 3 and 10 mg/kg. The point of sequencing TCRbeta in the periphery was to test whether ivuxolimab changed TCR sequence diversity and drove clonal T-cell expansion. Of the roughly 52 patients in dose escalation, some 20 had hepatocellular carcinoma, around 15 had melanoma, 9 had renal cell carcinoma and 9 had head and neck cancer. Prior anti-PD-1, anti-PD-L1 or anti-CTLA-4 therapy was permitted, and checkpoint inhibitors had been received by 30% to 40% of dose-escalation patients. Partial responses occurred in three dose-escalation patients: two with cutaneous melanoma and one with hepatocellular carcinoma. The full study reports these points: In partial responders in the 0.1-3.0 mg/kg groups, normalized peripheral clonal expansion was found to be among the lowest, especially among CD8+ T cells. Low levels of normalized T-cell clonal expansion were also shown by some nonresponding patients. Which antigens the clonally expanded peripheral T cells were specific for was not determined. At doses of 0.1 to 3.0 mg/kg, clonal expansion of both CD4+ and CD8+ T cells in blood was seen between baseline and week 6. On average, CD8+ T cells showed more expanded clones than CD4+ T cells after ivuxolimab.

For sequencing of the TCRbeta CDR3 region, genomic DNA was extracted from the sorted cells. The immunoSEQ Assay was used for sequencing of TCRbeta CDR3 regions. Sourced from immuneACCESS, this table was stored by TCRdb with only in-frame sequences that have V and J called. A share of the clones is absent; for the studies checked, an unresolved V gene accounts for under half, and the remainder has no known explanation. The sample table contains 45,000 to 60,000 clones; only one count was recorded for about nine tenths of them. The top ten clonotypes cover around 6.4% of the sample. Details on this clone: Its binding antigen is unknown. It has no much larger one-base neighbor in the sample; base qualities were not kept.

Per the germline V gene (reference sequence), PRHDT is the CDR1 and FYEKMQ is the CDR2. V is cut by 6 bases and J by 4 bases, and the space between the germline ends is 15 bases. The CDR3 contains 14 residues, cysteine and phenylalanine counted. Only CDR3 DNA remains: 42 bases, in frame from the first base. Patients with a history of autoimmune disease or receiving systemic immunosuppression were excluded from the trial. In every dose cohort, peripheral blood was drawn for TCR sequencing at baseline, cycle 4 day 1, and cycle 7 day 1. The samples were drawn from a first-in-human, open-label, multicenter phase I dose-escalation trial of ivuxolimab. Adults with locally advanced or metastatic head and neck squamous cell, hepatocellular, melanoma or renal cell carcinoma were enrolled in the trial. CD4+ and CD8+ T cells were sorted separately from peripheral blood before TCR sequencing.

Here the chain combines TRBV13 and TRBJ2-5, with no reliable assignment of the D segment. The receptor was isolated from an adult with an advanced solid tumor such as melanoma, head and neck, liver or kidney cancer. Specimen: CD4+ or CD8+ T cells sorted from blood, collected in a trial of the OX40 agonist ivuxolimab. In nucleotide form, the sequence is TGTGCCAGCAGTCCCGCAAGGGTGGTAGAGACCCAGTACTTC. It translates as CASSPARVVETQYF.